The clone carrying this TCR beta chain was seen more than once but under ten times. Original data processing: Reference gene primer amplification yielded estimated nucleated cell counts. TCRdb's table, derived via immunoSEQ multiplex PCR, lists solely in-frame clones and lacks some. The DNA was the basis for D and trimming; V, J and clone size are from that table. The top ten clones hold about 1.5% of a sample with hundreds of thousands of clones, around 86% of them seen once. The data are from a study of blood T cell repertoires in COVID-19. The wider study: Acute and convalescent COVID-19 samples came from the United States, Italy and Spain. T cells, B-cell-depleted T cells, or PBMCs supplied cDNA or gDNA.

The CDR3 covers 15 residues. The V and J ends lost 3 bases and 1 base respectively, with 13 bases between them. Germline V gene lookup returns CDR1 SGDLS and CDR2 YYNGEE. This chain connects TRBV9 to TRBJ1-1, with TRBD1 as a possible D gene (5 bases). The clonotype originates from a woman younger than 45 with active or convalescent COVID-19. The sample consisted of peripheral blood. CDR3 amino acids: CASSALTGPNTEAFF. In nucleotides, the CDR3 is TGTGCCAGCAGCGCCCTTACAGGACCGAACACTGAAGCTTTCTTT.